The 28 T cell receptor beta chains in this list originate from one sample, sequenced in a study of T cell clonality in common variable immunodeficiency. General observations from the study: Reportedly, TCR beta sequences from common variable immunodeficiency showed fewer deletions and N-nucleotide insertions.

Their target antigens are unknown. The repertoire was sequenced with immunoSEQ multiplex PCR; TCRdb's copy has only in-frame clones and lacks some. This listing includes over 15,000 clones. The sequencing sample was made of peripheral blood mononuclear cells. Every receptor here comes from a human donor with common variable immunodeficiency.

Comment on this clone: Coverage ceases 3 residues before the CDR3 finishes, and the germline J gene fills in the end. The rearrangement uses TRBV7-3 and TRBJ2-7; 7 nucleotides match TRBD2. Germline V gene lookup returns CDR1 SGHTA and CDR2 FQGTGA. This CDR3 has 11 amino acids. The trim removed 11 bases at V and 4 bases at J, leaving 5 bases unmatched. CDR3 DNA, as far as it was read: TGTGCCGCGCGGCGGGGGTACGAG. Encoded protein: CAARRGYE. The complete CDR3 protein is CAARRGYEQYF.

This clone is identified as medium-sized from frequency. The CDR3 end lies 3 residues beyond the end of the read and is filled in from the germline J gene. The J gene is TRBJ2-7, the V gene TRBV5-1, with 10 nucleotides matching TRBD2. Losses at the gene ends were 2 bases for V and 3 bases for J; bases not matched to a gene: 5. The CDR3 consists of 15 residues. Looked up from germline, CDR1 is SGHRS and CDR2 is YFSETQ. The part of the CDR3 DNA that was read is TGCGCCAGCAGCTTAGCGGGGGGGCTTTTCTACGAG. This encodes CASSLAGGLFYE. The full CDR3 protein is CASSLAGGLFYEQYF.

Concerning this clone: The read falls 3 residues short of the CDR3 end, and the missing part is taken from the germline J gene. The chain uses TRBV6-2 or TRBV6-3 and TRBJ2-6, with 9 bases matching TRBD1. Losses at the gene ends were 7 bases for V and 4 bases for J; bases not matched to a gene: 5. The CDR3 runs to 15 residues. CDR1 and CDR2 from the germline V gene are MNHEY and SVGEGT. This CDR3 is CASIGQGIGANVLTF. The covered CDR3 bases are TGTGCCAGCATTGGACAGGGGATAGGGGCCAACGTC.

Comment on this clone: Read data end 3 residues before the CDR3 end; the end is taken from the germline J gene. The chain carries TRBV5-1 and TRBJ2-3; 8 bases agree with TRBD2. The germline V gene encodes CDR1 SGHRS and CDR2 YFSETQ. V shed 6 bases, J shed 1 base, and the junction held 10 bases outside the gene matches. The CDR3 consists of 16 residues. Partial CDR3 DNA: TGCGCCAGCAATGGGGCGGGGGGCGCAGGCACAGATACG. Translating gives CASNGAGGAGTDT. Given in full, the CDR3 is CASNGAGGAGTDTQYF.

Of note for this clone: The CDR3 end lies 3 residues beyond the end of the read and is filled in from the germline J gene. The genes are TRBV5-6 and TRBJ1-3; weak D call: TRBD1 (6 bases). CDR1 and CDR2 (germline): SGHDT, YYEEEE. With 4 bases removed from V and 6 bases from J, the gap between germline ends came to 8 bases. The CDR3 contains 12 residues. The CDR3 reads CASSRQENTIYF. The CDR3 bases that were read are TGTGCCAGCAGCCGACAGGAAAACACC.

About this clone: The read ends 3 residues shy of where the CDR3 ends; the end is completed using the germline J gene. The rearrangement links TRBV5-6 to TRBJ2-7; 7 bases are shared with TRBD2. V was pared by 4 bases and J by 0 bases, with 7 bases of the junction left unmatched. CDR1 and CDR2 from the germline V gene are SGHDT and YYEEEE. CDR3 length: 15 residues. Partial CDR3 DNA: TGTGCCAGCAGCCTAGCGGAGGAAGGCTCCTACGAG. It translates to CASSLAEEGSYE. In full, the CDR3 reads CASSLAEEGSYEQYF.

This clone registers medium-sized by frequency. The read ends 3 residues before the CDR3 terminus; that terminus is restored from the germline J gene. The V call is TRBV7-9, the J call TRBJ2-3; 10 bases map to TRBD2. With 5 bases clipped from V and 6 bases from J, the junction kept 5 bases outside the gene matches. CDR3 size: 14 residues. Germline CDR1 reads SEHNR; CDR2 reads FQNEAQ (reference sequence). The sequenced CDR3 bases are TGTGCCAGCAGCCAAGGGACTAGCGACGATACG. This codes for CASSQGTSDDT. The entire CDR3 protein is CASSQGTSDDTQYF.

Points on this clone: The read stops 3 residues short of the end of the CDR3; the missing end is completed from the germline J gene. This chain connects TRBV5-1 to TRBJ2-7; 13 bases agree with TRBD2. The ends lost 7 bases at V and 5 bases at J; junction bases unmatched: 9. Germline values: CDR1 SGHRS, CDR2 YFSETQ. The CDR3 contains 15 residues. This CDR3 is CASSMTSGGLNEQYF. CDR3 bases read: TGCGCCAGCTCTATGACTAGCGGGGGGCTCAACGAG.

Measured by frequency, this clone is medium-sized (0.01 to 0.1%). The read finishes 3 residues shy of the CDR3 end, and the germline J gene is used to complete it. The chain recombines TRBV7-2 with TRBJ1-2; 9 nucleotides agree with TRBD1. This CDR3 comprises 15 residues. The junction had 8 bases not matched to a gene; V was cut back by 2 bases and J by 7 bases. The V gene's germline CDR1 is SGHTA and CDR2 FQGNSA. The CDR3 is CASSLPPGQGGGYTF. The CDR3 DNA, read in part, is TGTGCCAGCAGCTTACCTCCGGGACAGGGAGGTGGC.

Comments on this clone: The read ends 3 residues early relative to the CDR3; the germline J gene fills the gap. The genes are TRBV7-8 and TRBJ2-5, with 11 positions matching TRBD2. Losses at the gene ends were 5 bases for V and 5 bases for J; bases not matched to a gene: 10. This CDR3 contains 16 residues. CDR1 SGHVS and CDR2 FQNEAQ come from the germline V gene. The DNA read from the CDR3 is TGTGCCAGCAGCATATTAGCGGGGGGGCCGGGGGAGACC. This sequence encodes CASSILAGGPGET. The whole CDR3 sequence is CASSILAGGPGETQYF.

About this clone: The missing CDR3 end, 3 residues past where the read stops, is filled in from the germline J gene. V and J are TRBV12-3 or TRBV12-4 and TRBJ1-4; the match to TRBD1 covers 9 bases. The CDR3 sequence is 14 residues long. CDR3 sequence: CASSLTGGLAKLFF. CDR3 DNA, as far as it was read: TGTGCCAGCAGTTTAACAGGGGGCCTTGCGAAA.

Comment on this clone: The read gets to within 3 residues of the CDR3 end, and the germline J gene fills in the rest. The V gene is TRBV5-1, the J gene TRBJ1-3, with a possible D match to TRBD1 (6 bases). V was shortened by 3 bases and J by 0 bases, with 7 bases between the two germline ends. The CDR3 spans 14 residues. CDR1 and CDR2 from the germline V gene are SGHRS and YFSETQ. The sequenced part of the CDR3 DNA is TGCGCCAGCAGCTCGGACAGCTCTGGAAACACC. This gives the protein CASSSDSSGNT. The complete CDR3 protein is CASSSDSSGNTIYF.

This clone ranks as medium-sized in terms of frequency. Read coverage stops 3 residues before the CDR3 terminus; the germline J gene supplies the remainder. The gene calls are TRBV5-1 and TRBJ2-1; TRBD1 matches 8 bases. This CDR3 has 16 residues. Trimming removed 1 base from V and 1 base from J; junction bases left unmatched: 4. Germline V gene data show CDR1 as SGHRS and CDR2 as YFSETQ. The chain's CDR3 is CASSLYGDRSYNEQFF. Incomplete CDR3 DNA: TGCGCCAGCAGCTTGTATGGGGACAGGTCCTACAATGAG.

Comment on this clone: The missing CDR3 end, 3 residues past where the read stops, is filled in from the germline J gene. The chain couples TRBV7-3 to TRBJ2-2; 8 bases match TRBD1. The trim removed 2 bases at V and 5 bases at J, leaving 4 bases unmatched. The length of the CDR3 is 15 residues. Per germline, CDR1 SGHTA and CDR2 FQGTGA. The CDR3 loop is CASSLDRGGTGELFF. CDR3 bases read: TGTGCCAGCAGCTTAGACAGGGGTGGAACCGGGGAG.

As concerns this clone: Coverage ceases 3 residues before the CDR3 finishes, and the germline J gene fills in the end. The chain carries TRBV20-1 and TRBJ1-6, with D possibly matching TRBD1 (5 bases). The V gene's germline CDR1 is DFQATT and CDR2 SNEGSKA (reference sequence). This CDR3 contains 16 residues. Trimming shortened V by 4 bases and J by 5 bases, and 18 bases separated the two germline ends. The part of the CDR3 DNA that was read is TGCAGTGCTACCCCGGGAGGTCAGGGTCATAATTCACCC. Its translation is CSATPGGQGHNSP. The CDR3 reads in full as CSATPGGQGHNSPLHF.

On this clone itself: Coverage ceases 3 residues before the CDR3 finishes, and the germline J gene fills in the end. The V gene is TRBV5-1, the J gene TRBJ2-7; TRBD2 matches at 8 bases. The CDR3 extends over 14 amino acids. Germline V gene data show CDR1 as SGHRS and CDR2 as YFSETQ. The ends lost 7 bases at V and 4 bases at J; junction bases unmatched: 10. The CDR3: CASLPVAGGYEQYF. The CDR3 bases that were read are TGCGCCAGCCTTCCCGTGGCGGGGGGTTACGAG.

With respect to this clone: The read terminates 3 residues ahead of where the CDR3 ends, so the germline J gene completes it. The V gene is TRBV5-6, the J gene TRBJ2-3; 11 positions match TRBD2. The CDR3 sequence is 15 residues long. CDR1 is SGHDT, CDR2 YYEEEE, per germline. V shed 3 bases, J shed 3 bases, and the junction held 3 bases outside the gene matches. The CDR3 DNA, read in part, is TGTGCCAGCAGCTCTAGCGGGGGGACGACAGATACG. Its translation is CASSSSGGTTDT. In full, the CDR3 is CASSSSGGTTDTQYF.

Its frequency marks this clone as medium-sized. The read ends 3 residues early relative to the CDR3; the germline J gene fills the gap. The chain has TRBV20-1 and TRBJ1-2; TRBD1 agrees at 8 bases. Germline-derived CDR1 and CDR2 are DFQATT and SNEGSKA (reference sequence). The CDR3 is made up of 15 amino acids. V shed 3 bases, J shed 5 bases, and the junction held 11 bases outside the gene matches. CDR3 bases read: TGCAGTGCTAGCCCCCCGACAGGGGACGGTTATGGC. Translating gives CSASPPTGDGYG. The whole CDR3 sequence reads CSASPPTGDGYGYTF.

The CDR3 protein is CASSSDRAVETQYF. The sequenced CDR3 bases are TGTGCCAGTAGCAGCGACAGGGCAGTGGAGACC. The chain carries TRBV19 and TRBJ2-5, with TRBD1 matching over 7 bases. The read finishes 3 residues shy of the CDR3 end, and the germline J gene is used to complete it. CDR3 length: 14 amino acids. Germline V gene sequence: CDR1 LNHDA, CDR2 SQIVND (reference sequence). V gave up 6 bases and J gave up 5 bases; unmatched junction bases: 9.

In the case of this clone: The read finishes 3 residues shy of the CDR3 end, and the germline J gene is used to complete it. The genes are TRBV7-2 and TRBJ2-2; D might be TRBD1 (5 bases). Trimming took off 5 bases at V and 1 base at J, with 5 bases between the two ends. The CDR3 is made up of 13 amino acids. CDR1 is SGHTA and CDR2 is FQGNSA in the germline V gene. The covered CDR3 bases are TGTGCCAGCAGCGACAGGAACACCGGGGAG. Translated, it gives CASSDRNTGE. The full-length CDR3 reads as CASSDRNTGELFF.

As concerns this clone: Read data end 3 residues before the CDR3 end; the end is taken from the germline J gene. This chain joins TRBV11-3 and TRBJ1-1; 7 nucleotides agree with TRBD1. Germline V CDR1 and CDR2: SGHNT, YENEEA. V gave up 5 bases and J gave up 6 bases; unmatched junction bases: 3. The CDR3 is 12 amino acids. CDR3 DNA (partial): TGTGCCAGCAGCCGTCAGGGGGCTGAA. It codes for CASSRQGAE. The entire CDR3 reads CASSRQGAEAFF.

The CDR3 spells CSVEVNPLSGRFYEQYF. The part of the CDR3 DNA that was read is TGCAGCGTTGAAGTTAACCCCTTAAGCGGGAGGTTCTACGAG. This chain uses TRBV29-1 with TRBJ2-7; the match to TRBD2 covers 9 bases. From the germline J gene comes the end of the CDR3, since the read stops 3 residues before it. The CDR3 has 17 amino acids. Germline V CDR1 and CDR2: SQVTM, ANQGSEA. With 1 base clipped from V and 3 bases from J, the junction kept 13 bases outside the gene matches.

As regards this clone: The CDR3 extends 3 residues past the end of the read, so its final part is completed from the germline J gene. The chain employs TRBV30 and TRBJ1-1, with TRBD1 identical over 10 bases. This CDR3 has 16 amino acids. J lost 6 bases, V lost 4 bases, and 14 bases had no gene match. Germline lookup yields CDR1 GTSNPN and CDR2 SVGIG (reference sequence). CDR3 protein: CAWKKPGQGTVAEAFF. CDR3 DNA (partial): TGTGCCTGGAAAAAACCGGGACAGGGGACGGTCGCTGAA.

In the case of this clone: Read data end 3 residues before the CDR3 end; the end is taken from the germline J gene. The chain employs TRBV20-1 and TRBJ2-7; a weak D match, TRBD2 (6 bases). Germline lookup yields CDR1 DFQATT and CDR2 SNEGSKA (reference sequence). The CDR3 has 13 amino acids. V was shortened by 5 bases and J by 2 bases, with 13 bases between the two germline ends. The CDR3 protein is CSAEGLSAYEQYF. The CDR3 bases that were read are TGCAGTGCTGAGGGACTCTCAGCCTACGAG.

As for this clone: The CDR3 extends 3 residues past the end of the read, so its final part is completed from the germline J gene. The chain carries TRBV7-2 and TRBJ2-1; 8 nucleotides match TRBD2. V shed 1 base and J 9 bases; nucleotides not matched to a gene: 5. CDR3 size: 14 residues. From germline, CDR1 is SGHTA and CDR2 FQGNSA. CDR3: CASSLEGTRGEQFF. The covered CDR3 bases are TGTGCCAGCAGCTTAGAGGGGACTAGGGGTGAG.

As concerns this clone: The read ends 3 residues before the CDR3 terminus; that terminus is restored from the germline J gene. The V gene is TRBV6-1, the J gene TRBJ2-3; 8 nucleotides agree with TRBD2. After removal of 0 bases from V and 1 base from J, the junction contained 9 bases not matched to a gene. This CDR3 contains 18 residues. Per the germline V gene, CDR1 is MNHNS and CDR2 is SASEGT. The CDR3 here is CASSEAPGGGAGTDTQYF. The CDR3 bases that were read are TGTGCCAGCAGTGAAGCCCCCGGGGGGGGCGCAGGCACAGATACG.

Concerning this clone: The junction and the germline gene differ at one end; a read error may be behind it. The read ends 3 residues early relative to the CDR3; the germline J gene fills the gap. This chain connects TRBV4-2 to TRBJ1-3; 8 positions agree with TRBD1. Germline CDR1 is LGHNA and CDR2 is YNFKEQ. The length of the CDR3 is 16 residues. The DNA read from the CDR3 is TGCGCCAGCAGCCAAGACCAGGGGGCGTCTGGAAACACC. It translates to CASSQDQGASGNT. The full CDR3 protein is CASSQDQGASGNTIYF.

Comments on this clone: The CDR3 end is not reached by the read, which stops 3 residues before it; the germline J gene fills it in. This chain links TRBV7-8 with TRBJ2-7; no clear D gene. The CDR3 has 12 amino acids. Germline V lookup: CDR1 SGHVS, CDR2 FQNEAQ. The germline V and J ends were trimmed by 5 bases and 3 bases, with 8 bases remaining between them. CDR3 DNA, as far as it was read: TGTGCCAGCAGCGTCTCAGTCTACGAG. This sequence encodes CASSVSVYE. The CDR3, in full, reads CASSVSVYEQYF.